This is a list of T cell receptor beta chains from one sample in a study of blood T cell repertoires in COVID-19. Produced via immunoSEQ multiplex PCR; TCRdb's table is partial and in-frame only. This sample has 200,000 to 250,000 clones; more than 80% occur once, and the top ten carry around 1.8%. Sequences were obtained from PBMCs or T cells enriched from blood (not recorded which). These receptors were obtained from a man in his sixties who had recovered from COVID-19. Each CDR3 is given with its conserved first and last residue. D genes are given only for firm matches. The size entry is marked missing in some rows and otherwise reads once, few, many or a size class.

V gene,D gene,J gene,clone size,CDR3 DNA,CDR3 protein
TRBV5-3,-,TRBJ1-4,-,TGTGCCAGAAGCTTGGTTCCAGGGGATGAAAAACTGTTTTTT,CARSLVPGDEKLFF
TRBV6-5,TRBD1,TRBJ1-5,-,TGTGCCAGCAGTTACACAGGGGAAGCTATTCAGCCCCAGCATTTT,CASSYTGEAIQPQHF
TRBV4-3,TRBD2,TRBJ2-1,-,TGCGCCAGCAGCCAAGAAGGGCGGGGGGGCATCAATGAGCAGTTCTTC,CASSQEGRGGINEQFF
TRBV12-3/TRBV12-4,-,TRBJ1-1,once,TGTGCCAGCAGTCCCGGGACAAACACTGAAGCTTTCTTT,CASSPGTNTEAFF
TRBV3-1/TRBV3-2,-,TRBJ2-7,-,TGTGCCAGCAACGATTGGGCAGGGTCTGTCGACGAGCAGTACTTC,CASNDWAGSVDEQYF
TRBV24-1,-,TRBJ2-3,-,TGTGCCACCAGTGATTCCCGCGGAGATACGCAGTATTTT,CATSDSRGDTQYF
TRBV3-1/TRBV3-2,-,TRBJ1-2,-,TGTGCCAGCAGTCTATTATTTGGGGCTGGCTACACCTTC,CASSLLFGAGYTF
TRBV7-8,-,TRBJ2-5,-,TGTGCCAGCCTTGACAGGCTGCAAGAGACCCAGTACTTC,CASLDRLQETQYF
TRBV18,-,TRBJ2-7,few,TGTGCCAGCTCACCAAATAACTACGAGCAGTACTTC,CASSPNNYEQYF
TRBV5-4,-,TRBJ1-1,-,TGTGCCAGCAGCTCGCAGCAGGGAGGGAACACTGAAGCTTTCTTT,CASSSQQGGNTEAFF
TRBV5-1,TRBD2,TRBJ2-1,-,TGCGCCAGCAGCAAACCGGTAGCGGGGGGGAATGAGCAGTTCTTC,CASSKPVAGGNEQFF
TRBV10-3,-,TRBJ2-4,-,TGTGCCATCAGTGAGGGGGGGGCGGCCAAAAACATTCAGTACTTC,CAISEGGAAKNIQYF
TRBV3-1/TRBV3-2,-,TRBJ1-3,-,TGTGCCAGCAGCCAAAAACCGGCAGGGTTCTCTGGAAACACCATATATTTT,CASSQKPAGFSGNTIYF
TRBV7-8,TRBD1,TRBJ1-2,once,TGTGCCAGCAGCTCCGGACAGGCCAGCTATGGCTACACCTTC,CASSSGQASYGYTF
TRBV4-2,-,TRBJ2-3,-,TGTGCCAGCAGCCAAGATTTATGGGGGCTCACAGATACGCAGTATTTT,CASSQDLWGLTDTQYF
TRBV27,TRBD1,TRBJ2-1,-,TGTGCCAGCAGTAAAGACAGGGGTTCGGCAAGCTACAATGAGCAGTTCTTC,CASSKDRGSASYNEQFF
TRBV11-3,-,TRBJ1-1,-,TGTGCCAGCAGCTTGATGGCGAACACTGAAGCTTTCTTT,CASSLMANTEAFF